This T cell receptor beta chain originates from a study of T cell responses to AZD1222 COVID-19 vaccine. Libraries were prepared by immunoSEQ multiplex PCR; TCRdb keeps only in-frame clonotypes and omits some of them. The table has 150,000 to 200,000 clones, around 92% seen once. Of note for this clone: The antigen is not known.

Trimming took off 5 bases at V and 2 bases at J, with 11 bases between the two ends. CDR1 and CDR2 from the germline V gene are LGHDT and YNNKEL (reference sequence). CDR3 length: 14 residues. Study-level findings and limits: Repertoire collection took place solely once the T cell response had peaked. Females outnumbered males among donors, who were mostly white British; clonal diversity was possibly underestimated. Across spike, vaccine-associated CD4 TCRs were found, dominant at 160-218 and 743-854.

The receptor's source is an adult in good health. Material: peripheral blood, obtained on day 0 of AZD1222 vaccination. The V and J genes are TRBV3-1 (or the pseudogene TRBV3-2) and TRBJ2-3, with a weak D call TRBD2 (6 bases). This CDR3 is CASSLAAITDTQYF. The CDR3 nucleotides are TGTGCCAGCAGCTTAGCGGCGATCACAGATACGCAGTATTTT.